This T cell receptor beta chain is drawn from a study of blood T cell repertoires in COVID-19. V lost 4 bases to trimming and J lost 7 bases; unmatched junction nucleotides: 10. Germline CDR1 reads GTSNPN; CDR2 reads SVGIG (reference sequence). This CDR3 spans 14 amino acids. Assay used: immunoSEQ multiplex PCR; TCRdb lists only in-frame clones, some missing. The sample carries roughly 200,000 clones, around 90% recorded once. V and J are TRBV30 and TRBJ1-2, with 9 nucleotides matching TRBD1. Sequenced material: peripheral blood. This clonotype was sampled from a man aged 35 to 55 with active or convalescent COVID-19. In nucleotides, the CDR3 is TGTGCCTGGAACCTGGGACAGGGTCGGTTTGGCTACACCTTC. The encoded protein is CAWNLGQGRFGYTF.